A selection of T cell receptor beta chains follows, all from one sample in a study of cytomegalovirus exposure and HLA in healthy donors. TCRdb's table, derived via immunoSEQ multiplex PCR, lists solely in-frame clones and lacks some. The table has about 160,000 clones, 80% to 85% seen once. The specimen sequenced was PBMCs. Receptors were obtained from a boy aged 2-15 years in good health and CMV-seronegative. CDR3s include the opening cysteine and the closing phenylalanine or tryptophan. A D gene is named only where the DNA matches it firmly. Part of the rows lack a size; the others show once, few, many or a class for expanded clones.

j_call v_call clone_size d_call cdr3_nt cdr3_aa
TRBJ1-1 TRBV7-9 NA NA TGTGCCAGCAGCTCGGAAGGTGGAGGTTTGGAAGAAGCTTTCTTT CASSSEGGGLEEAFF
TRBJ1-1 TRBV5-1 NA NA TGCGCCAGCAGCTCCTCAGGGGCTGAAGCTTTCTTT CASSSSGAEAFF
TRBJ2-6 TRBV7-3 NA NA TGTGCCAGCAGCTTAACGAGGCCCCCAGCGGAGAGCTCTGGGGCCAACGTCCTGACTTTC CASSLTRPPAESSGANVLTF
TRBJ1-3 TRBV9 NA NA TGTGCCAGCAGCGTAGATAGGACAGCCTCTGGAAACACCATATATTTT CASSVDRTASGNTIYF
TRBJ2-1 TRBV4-1 NA NA TGCGCCAGCAGCCACCACAATGGTGAGCAGTTCTTC CASSHHNGEQFF
TRBJ2-1 TRBV11-2 few NA TGTGCCAGCAGTCAAAACTCCAGGGAGCAGTTCTTC CASSQNSREQFF
TRBJ1-5 TRBV5-5 NA NA TGTGCCAGCAGCTTATCGGGGGGCGCGGTTCAGCCCCAGCATTTT CASSLSGGAVQPQHF
TRBJ2-3 TRBV9 NA NA TGTGCCAGCAGCGGCGCCCCCCCTTACGATACGCAGTATTTT CASSGAPPYDTQYF
TRBJ1-1 TRBV7-9 NA NA TGTGCCAGCAGCCCCAGGGTGGGTCGGGCTTTCTTT CASSPRVGRAFF
TRBJ2-1 TRBV28 NA NA TGTGCCAGCAGTTGGAGGGAGCAGTTCTTC CASSWREQFF
TRBJ1-5 TRBV11-2 NA NA TGTGCCAGCAGCTTAGGGGGGCAGAATCAGCCCCAGCATTTT CASSLGGQNQPQHF
TRBJ2-3 TRBV28 NA TRBD2 TGTGCCAGCACCCCGAGCGGGAGTGCAGATACGCAGTATTTT CASTPSGSADTQYF
TRBJ2-7 TRBV27 NA TRBD1 TGTGCCAGCAGTGTAGACAGGGGCTCCTACGAGCAGTACTTC CASSVDRGSYEQYF
TRBJ2-5 TRBV5-6 NA TRBD1 TGTGCCAGCAGCCAAACTCGGGGCAGGGGGTGGTCAGAGACCCAGTACTTC CASSQTRGRGWSETQYF
TRBJ2-1 TRBV5-8 NA NA TGTGCCAGCAGCTTGGAATACGGAGGTAATGAGCAGTTCTTC CASSLEYGGNEQFF
TRBJ1-1 TRBV5-1 NA TRBD1 TGCGCCAGCAGCCCCAGGGACAGGGAATTGAACACTGAAGCTTTCTTT CASSPRDRELNTEAFF
TRBJ2-1 TRBV19 NA TRBD2 TGTGCCAGTAGTATAGTTGAACTAGCGGTCTACAATGAGCAGTTCTTC CASSIVELAVYNEQFF
TRBJ1-3 TRBV5-4 NA NA TGTGCCAGCAGCTTGGGATTTTCGGACAGAACTGGAAACACCATATATTTT CASSLGFSDRTGNTIYF
TRBJ1-1 TRBV6-1 once TRBD1 TGTGCCAGTGACACAGGGGCGGTTAGCACTGAAGCTTTCTTT CASDTGAVSTEAFF
TRBJ2-1 TRBV5-1 NA NA TGCGCCAGCAGCTTGGGACTAGAAAATCATGAGCAGTTCTTC CASSLGLENHEQFF